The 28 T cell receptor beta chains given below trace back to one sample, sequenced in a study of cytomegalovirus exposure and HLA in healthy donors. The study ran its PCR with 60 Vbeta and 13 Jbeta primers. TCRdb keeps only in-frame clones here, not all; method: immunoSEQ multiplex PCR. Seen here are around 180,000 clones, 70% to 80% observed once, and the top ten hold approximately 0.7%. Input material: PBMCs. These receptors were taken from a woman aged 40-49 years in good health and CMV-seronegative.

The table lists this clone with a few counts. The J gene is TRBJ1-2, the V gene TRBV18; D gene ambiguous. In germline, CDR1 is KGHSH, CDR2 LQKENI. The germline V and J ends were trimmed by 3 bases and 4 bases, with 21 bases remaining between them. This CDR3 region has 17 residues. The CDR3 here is CASSPSRIGGNSYGYTF. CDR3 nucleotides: TGTGCCAGCTCACCCTCCCGGATTGGAGGGAATTCCTATGGCTACACCTTC.

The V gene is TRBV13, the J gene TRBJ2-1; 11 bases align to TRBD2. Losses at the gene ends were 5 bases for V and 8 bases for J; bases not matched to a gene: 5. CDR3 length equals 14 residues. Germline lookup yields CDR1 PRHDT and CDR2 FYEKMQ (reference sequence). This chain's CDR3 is CASSPGLAVYEQFF. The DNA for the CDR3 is TGTGCCAGCAGCCCGGGACTAGCGGTATATGAGCAGTTCTTC.

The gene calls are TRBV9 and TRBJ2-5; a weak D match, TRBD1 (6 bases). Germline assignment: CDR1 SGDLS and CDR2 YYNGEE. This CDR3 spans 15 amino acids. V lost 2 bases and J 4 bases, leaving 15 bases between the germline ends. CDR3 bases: TGTGCCAGCAGCGTTTCAGGGGCCCCCCGAGAGACCCAGTACTTC. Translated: CASSVSGAPRETQYF. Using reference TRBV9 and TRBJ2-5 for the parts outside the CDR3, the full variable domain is DSGVTQTPKHLITATGQRVTLRCSPRSGDLSVYWYQQSLDQGLQFLIQYYNGEERAKGNILERFSAQQFPDLHSELNLSSLELGDSALYFCASSVSGAPRETQYFGPGTRLLVL.

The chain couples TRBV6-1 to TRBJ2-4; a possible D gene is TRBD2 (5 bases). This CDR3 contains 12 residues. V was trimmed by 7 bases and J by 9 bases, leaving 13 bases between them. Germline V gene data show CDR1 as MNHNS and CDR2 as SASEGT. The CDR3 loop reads CASTVSEGIQYF. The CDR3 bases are TGTGCCAGCACGGTGTCCGAGGGCATTCAGTACTTC.

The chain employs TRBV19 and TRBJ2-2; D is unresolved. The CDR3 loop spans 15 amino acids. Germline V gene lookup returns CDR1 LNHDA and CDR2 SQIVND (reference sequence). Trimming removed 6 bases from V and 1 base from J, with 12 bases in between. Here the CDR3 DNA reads TGTGCCAGTAGACCTCTACCGGGGAACACCGGGGAGCTGTTTTTT. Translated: CASRPLPGNTGELFF.

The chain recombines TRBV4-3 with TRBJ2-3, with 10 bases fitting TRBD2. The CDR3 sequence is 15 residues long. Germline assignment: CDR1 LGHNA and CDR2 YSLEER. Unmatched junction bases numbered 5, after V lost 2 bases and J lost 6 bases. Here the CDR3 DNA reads TGCGCCAGCAGCCAAAGGACTAGCGGAGGGGATACGCAGTATTTT. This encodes CASSQRTSGGDTQYF.

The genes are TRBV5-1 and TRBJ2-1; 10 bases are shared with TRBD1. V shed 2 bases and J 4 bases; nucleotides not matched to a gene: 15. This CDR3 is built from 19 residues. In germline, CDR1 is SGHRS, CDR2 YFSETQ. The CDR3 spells CASSLEPSGQGSLYNEQFF. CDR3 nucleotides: TGCGCCAGCAGCTTAGAACCTTCGGGACAGGGGAGCCTTTACAATGAGCAGTTCTTC.

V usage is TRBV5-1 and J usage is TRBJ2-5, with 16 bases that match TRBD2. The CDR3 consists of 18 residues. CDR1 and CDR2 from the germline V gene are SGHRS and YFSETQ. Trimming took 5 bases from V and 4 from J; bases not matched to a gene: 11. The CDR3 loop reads CASRPGGTSGRAGETQYF. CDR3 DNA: TGCGCCAGCAGGCCAGGCGGGACTAGCGGGAGGGCGGGAGAGACCCAGTACTTC.

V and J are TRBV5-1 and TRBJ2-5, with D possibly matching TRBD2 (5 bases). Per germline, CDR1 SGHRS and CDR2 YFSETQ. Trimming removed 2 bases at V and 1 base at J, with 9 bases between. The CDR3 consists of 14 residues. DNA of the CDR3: TGCGCCAGCAGCTTCGGTAGCGCCCAAGAGACCCAGTACTTC. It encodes CASSFGSAQETQYF.

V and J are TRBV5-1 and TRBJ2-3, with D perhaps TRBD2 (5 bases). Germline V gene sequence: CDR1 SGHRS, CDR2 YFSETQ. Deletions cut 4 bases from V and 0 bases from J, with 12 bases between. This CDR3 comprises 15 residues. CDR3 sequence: CASSDGVKSTDTQYF. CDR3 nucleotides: TGCGCCAGCAGCGACGGGGTGAAAAGCACAGATACGCAGTATTTT.

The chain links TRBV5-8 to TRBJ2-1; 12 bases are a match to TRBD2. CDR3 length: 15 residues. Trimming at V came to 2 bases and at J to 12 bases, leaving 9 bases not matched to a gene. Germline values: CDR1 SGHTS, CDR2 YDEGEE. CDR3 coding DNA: TGTGCCAGCAGCTTAAGGCTAGCGGGAGGGCCTGGGCAGTTCTTC. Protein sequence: CASSLRLAGGPGQFF.

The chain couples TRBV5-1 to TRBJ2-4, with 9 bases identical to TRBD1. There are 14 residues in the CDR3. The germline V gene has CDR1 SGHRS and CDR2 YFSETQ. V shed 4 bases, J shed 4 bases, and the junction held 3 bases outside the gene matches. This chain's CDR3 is CASSPGTGKNIQYF. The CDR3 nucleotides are TGCGCCAGCAGCCCTGGGACAGGGAAAAACATTCAGTACTTC. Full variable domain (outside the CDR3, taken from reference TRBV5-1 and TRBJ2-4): KAGVTQTPRYLIKTRGQQVTLSCSPISGHRSVSWYQQTPGQGLQFLFEYFSETQRNKGNFPGRFSGRQFSNSRSEMNVSTLELGDSALYLCASSPGTGKNIQYFGAGTRLSVL.

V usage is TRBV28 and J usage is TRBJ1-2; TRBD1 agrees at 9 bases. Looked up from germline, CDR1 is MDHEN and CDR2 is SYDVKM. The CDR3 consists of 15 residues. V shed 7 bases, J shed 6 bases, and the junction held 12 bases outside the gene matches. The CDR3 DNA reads TGTGCCAGCACTAGCGCCGGGACAGGGAGGAATGGCTACACCTTC. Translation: CASTSAGTGRNGYTF.

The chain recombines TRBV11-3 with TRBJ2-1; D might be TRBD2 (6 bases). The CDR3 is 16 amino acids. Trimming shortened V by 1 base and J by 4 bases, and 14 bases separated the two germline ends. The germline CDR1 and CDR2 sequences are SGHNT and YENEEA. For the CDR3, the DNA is TGTGCCAGCAGCTTAGTCCGTCTAGCGAGTTACAATGAGCAGTTCTTC. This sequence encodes CASSLVRLASYNEQFF.

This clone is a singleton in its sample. CDR3 nucleotide sequence: TGTGCCAGCAGGACCGGGATCGAGCAGTACTTC. Translated, it gives CASRTGIEQYF. The rearrangement links TRBV6-1 to TRBJ2-7; weak D call: TRBD2 (5 bases). The germline V and J ends were trimmed by 6 bases and 6 bases, with 9 bases remaining between them. Germline V lookup: CDR1 MNHNS, CDR2 SASEGT. The CDR3 is 11 amino acids.

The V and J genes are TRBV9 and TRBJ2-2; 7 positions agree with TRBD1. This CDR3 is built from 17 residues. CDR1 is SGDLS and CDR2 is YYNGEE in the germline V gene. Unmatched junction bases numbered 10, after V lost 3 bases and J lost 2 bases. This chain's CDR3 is CASSDNVDRVNTGELFF. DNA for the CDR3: TGTGCCAGCAGCGATAACGTTGACAGGGTCAACACCGGGGAGCTGTTTTTT.

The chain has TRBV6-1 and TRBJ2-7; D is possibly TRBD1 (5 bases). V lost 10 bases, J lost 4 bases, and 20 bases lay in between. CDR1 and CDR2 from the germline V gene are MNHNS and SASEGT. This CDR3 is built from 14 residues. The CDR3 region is CATTLLGELYEQYF. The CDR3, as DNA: TGTGCCACCACCCTTTTAGGGGAACTTTACGAGCAGTACTTC.

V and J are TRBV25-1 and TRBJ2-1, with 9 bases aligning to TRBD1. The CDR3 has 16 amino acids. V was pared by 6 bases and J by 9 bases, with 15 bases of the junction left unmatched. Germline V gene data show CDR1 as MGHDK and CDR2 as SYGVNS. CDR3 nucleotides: TGTGCCAGCAGCCCAGTTACGGGACAGGGTGTTGGTGAGCAGTTCTTC. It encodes CASSPVTGQGVGEQFF. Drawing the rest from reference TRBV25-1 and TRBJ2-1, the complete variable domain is EADIYQTPRYLVIGTGKKITLECSQTMGHDKMYWYQQDPGMELHLIHYSYGVNSTEKGDLSSESTVSRIRTEHFPLTLESARPSHTSQYLCASSPVTGQGVGEQFFGPGTRLTVL.

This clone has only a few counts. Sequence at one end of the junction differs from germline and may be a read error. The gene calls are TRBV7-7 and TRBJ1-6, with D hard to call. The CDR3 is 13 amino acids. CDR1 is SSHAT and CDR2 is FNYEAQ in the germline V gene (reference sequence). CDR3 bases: TGTGCTAGCAGCCCGTCTCTGAATTCACCCCTCCACTTT. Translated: CASSPSLNSPLHF.

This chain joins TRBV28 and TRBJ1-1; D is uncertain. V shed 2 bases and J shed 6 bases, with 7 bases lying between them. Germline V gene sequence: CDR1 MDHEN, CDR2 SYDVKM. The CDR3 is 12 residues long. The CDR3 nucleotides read TGTGCCAGCAGTTTACTTCGCGCTGAAGCTTTCTTT. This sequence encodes CASSLLRAEAFF.

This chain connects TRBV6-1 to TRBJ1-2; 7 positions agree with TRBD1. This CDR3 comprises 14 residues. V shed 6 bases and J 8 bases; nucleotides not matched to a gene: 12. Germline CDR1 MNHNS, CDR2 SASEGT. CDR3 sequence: CASRETGTVGGYTF. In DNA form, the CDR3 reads TGTGCCAGCAGAGAAACCGGGACAGTTGGAGGCTACACCTTC.

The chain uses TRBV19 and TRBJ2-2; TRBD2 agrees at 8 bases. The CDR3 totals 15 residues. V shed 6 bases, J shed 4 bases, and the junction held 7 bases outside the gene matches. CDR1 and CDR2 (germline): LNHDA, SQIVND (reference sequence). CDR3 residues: CASRGRGAGTGELFF. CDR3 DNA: TGTGCCAGTAGGGGGCGGGGGGCCGGCACCGGGGAGCTGTTTTTT.

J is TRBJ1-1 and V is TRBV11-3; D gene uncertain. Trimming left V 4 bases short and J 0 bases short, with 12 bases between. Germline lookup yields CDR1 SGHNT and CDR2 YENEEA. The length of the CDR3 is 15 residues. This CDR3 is CASSSPSAMNTEAFF. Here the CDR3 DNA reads TGTGCCAGCAGCTCCCCGTCAGCGATGAACACTGAAGCTTTCTTT. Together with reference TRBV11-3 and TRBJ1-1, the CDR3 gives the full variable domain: EAGVVQSPRYKIIEKKQPVAFWCNPISGHNTLYWYLQNLGQGPELLIRYENEEAVDDSQLPKDRFSAERLKGVDSTLKIQPAELGDSAVYLCASSSPSAMNTEAFFGQGTRLTVV.

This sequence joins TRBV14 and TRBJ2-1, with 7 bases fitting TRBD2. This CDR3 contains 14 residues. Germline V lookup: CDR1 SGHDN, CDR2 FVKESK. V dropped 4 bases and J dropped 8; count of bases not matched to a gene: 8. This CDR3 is CASSLRLAADEQFF. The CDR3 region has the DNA TGTGCCAGCAGCCTCCGACTAGCTGCGGATGAGCAGTTCTTC.

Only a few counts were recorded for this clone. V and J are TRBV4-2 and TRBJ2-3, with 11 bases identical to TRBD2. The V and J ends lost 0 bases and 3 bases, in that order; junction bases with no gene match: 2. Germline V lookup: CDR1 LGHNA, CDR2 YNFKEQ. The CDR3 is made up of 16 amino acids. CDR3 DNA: TGTGCCAGCAGCCAAGAGGCTAGCGGGGGGACAGATACGCAGTATTTT. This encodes CASSQEASGGTDTQYF.

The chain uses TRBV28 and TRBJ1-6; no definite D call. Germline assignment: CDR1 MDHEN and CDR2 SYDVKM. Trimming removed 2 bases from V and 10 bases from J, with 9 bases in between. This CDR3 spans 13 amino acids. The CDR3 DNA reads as TGTGCCAGCAGTTTAGGGCTTGGGTCACCCCTCCACTTT. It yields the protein CASSLGLGSPLHF. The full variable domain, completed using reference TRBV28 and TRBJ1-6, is DVKVTQSSRYLVKRTGEKVFLECVQDMDHENMFWYRQDPGLGLRLIYFSYDVKMKEKGDIPEGYSVSREKKERFSLILESASTNQTSMYLCASSLGLGSPLHFGNGTRLTVT.

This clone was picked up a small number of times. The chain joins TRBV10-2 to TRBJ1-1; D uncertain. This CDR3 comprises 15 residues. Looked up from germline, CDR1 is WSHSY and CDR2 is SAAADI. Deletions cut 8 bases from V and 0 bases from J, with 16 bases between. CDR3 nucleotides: TGCGCCAGCGGACCGAGGGCTCAAATGAACACTGAAGCTTTCTTT. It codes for CASGPRAQMNTEAFF.

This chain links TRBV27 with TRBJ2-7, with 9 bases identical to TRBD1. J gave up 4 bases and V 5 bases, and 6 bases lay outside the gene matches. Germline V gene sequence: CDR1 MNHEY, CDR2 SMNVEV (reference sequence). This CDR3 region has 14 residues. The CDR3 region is CASSPTGTGYEQYF. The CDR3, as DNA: TGTGCCAGCAGTCCAACCGGGACAGGGTACGAGCAGTACTTC.